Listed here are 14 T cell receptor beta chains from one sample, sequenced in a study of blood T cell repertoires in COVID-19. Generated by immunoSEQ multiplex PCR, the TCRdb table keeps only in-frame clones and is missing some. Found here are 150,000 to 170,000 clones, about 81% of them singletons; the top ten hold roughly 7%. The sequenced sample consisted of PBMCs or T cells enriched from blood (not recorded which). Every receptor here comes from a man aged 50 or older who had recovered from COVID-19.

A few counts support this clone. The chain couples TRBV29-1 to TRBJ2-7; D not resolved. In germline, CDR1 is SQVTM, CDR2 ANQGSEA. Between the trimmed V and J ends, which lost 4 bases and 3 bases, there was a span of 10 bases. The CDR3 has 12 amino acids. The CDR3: CSVAESFYEQYF. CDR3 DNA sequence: TGCAGCGTTGCTGAGTCCTTCTACGAGCAGTACTTC.

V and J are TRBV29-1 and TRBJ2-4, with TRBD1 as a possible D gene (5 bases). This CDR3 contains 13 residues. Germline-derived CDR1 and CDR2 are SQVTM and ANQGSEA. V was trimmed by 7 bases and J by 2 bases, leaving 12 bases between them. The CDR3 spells CSGGDRTKNIQYF. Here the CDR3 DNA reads TGCAGCGGGGGCGATAGAACCAAAAACATTCAGTACTTC.

The CDR3 region is CASSTRTANTGELFF. CDR3 in DNA: TGTGCCAGCAGCACCCGGACTGCTAACACCGGGGAGCTGTTTTTT. The V and J genes are TRBV9 and TRBJ2-2; TRBD2 might be the D (5 bases). This CDR3 spans 15 amino acids. In germline, CDR1 is SGDLS, CDR2 YYNGEE. V lost 4 bases and J lost 2, with 12 bases in between.

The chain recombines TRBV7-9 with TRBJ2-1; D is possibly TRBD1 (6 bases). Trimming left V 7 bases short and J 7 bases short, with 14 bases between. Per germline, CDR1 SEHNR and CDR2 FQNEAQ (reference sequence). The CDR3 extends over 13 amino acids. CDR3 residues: CASNQQGFNEQFF. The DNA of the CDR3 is TGTGCCAGCAACCAACAGGGTTTTAATGAGCAGTTCTTC.

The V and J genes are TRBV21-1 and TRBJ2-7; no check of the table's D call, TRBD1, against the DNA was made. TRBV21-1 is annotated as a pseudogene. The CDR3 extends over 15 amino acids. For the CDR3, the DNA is TGTGCCAGCAGCAAAGCCGGGACAGAGTCCTACGAGCAGTACTTC. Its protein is CASSKAGTESYEQYF.

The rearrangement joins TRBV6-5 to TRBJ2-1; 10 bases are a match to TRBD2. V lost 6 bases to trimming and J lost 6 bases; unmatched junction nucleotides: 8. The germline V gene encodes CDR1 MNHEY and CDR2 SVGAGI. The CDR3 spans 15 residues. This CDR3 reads CASSITSGVANEQFF. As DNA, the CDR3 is TGTGCCAGCAGCATTACTAGCGGGGTGGCCAATGAGCAGTTCTTC.

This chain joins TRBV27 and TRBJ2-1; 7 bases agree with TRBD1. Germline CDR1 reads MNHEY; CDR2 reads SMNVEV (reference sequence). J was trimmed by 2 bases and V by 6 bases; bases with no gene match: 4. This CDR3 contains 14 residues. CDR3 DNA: TGTGCCAGCAGCACCGGGACAGCCTACAATGAGCAGTTCTTC. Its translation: CASSTGTAYNEQFF.

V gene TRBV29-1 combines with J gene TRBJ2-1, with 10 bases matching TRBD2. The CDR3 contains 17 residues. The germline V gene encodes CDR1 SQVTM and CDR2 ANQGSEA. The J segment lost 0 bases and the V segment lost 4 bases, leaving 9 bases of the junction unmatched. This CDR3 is CSVVSWTSGSSYNEQFF. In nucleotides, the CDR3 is TGCAGCGTTGTTTCATGGACTAGCGGAAGCTCCTACAATGAGCAGTTCTTC.

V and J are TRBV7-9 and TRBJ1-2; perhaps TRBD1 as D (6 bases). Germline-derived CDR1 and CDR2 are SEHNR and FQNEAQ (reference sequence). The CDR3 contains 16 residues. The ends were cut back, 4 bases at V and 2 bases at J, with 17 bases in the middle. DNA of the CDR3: TGTGCCAGCAGCTCGGAGACAGGTGCTGAAAACTATGGCTACACCTTC. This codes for CASSSETGAENYGYTF.

The CDR3 sequence: CAISEWDRSHNEQFF. In DNA form, the CDR3 reads TGTGCCATCAGTGAGTGGGACAGGTCTCACAATGAGCAGTTCTTC. V and J are TRBV10-3 and TRBJ2-1; TRBD1 aligns across 8 bases. CDR3 length: 15 amino acids. The germline V gene has CDR1 ENHRY and CDR2 SYGVKD. Losses at the gene ends were 1 base for V and 5 bases for J; bases not matched to a gene: 4.

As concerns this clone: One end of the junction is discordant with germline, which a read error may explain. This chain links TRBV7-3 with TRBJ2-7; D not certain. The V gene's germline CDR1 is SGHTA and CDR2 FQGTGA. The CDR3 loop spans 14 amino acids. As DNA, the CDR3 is TGTGCCAGTAGCTTAAAAACTTACTCCTACGAGCAGTACTTC. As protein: CASSLKTYSYEQYF. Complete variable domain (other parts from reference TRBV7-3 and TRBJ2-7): GAGVSQTPSNKVTEKGKYVELRCDPISGHTALYWYRQSLGQGPEFLIYFQGTGAADDSGLPNDRFFAVRPEGSVSTLKIQRTERGDSAVYLCASSLKTYSYEQYFGPGTRLTVT.

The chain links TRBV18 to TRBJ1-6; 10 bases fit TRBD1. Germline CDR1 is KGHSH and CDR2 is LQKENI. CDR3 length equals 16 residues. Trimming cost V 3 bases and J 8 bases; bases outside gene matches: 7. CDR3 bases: TGTGCCAGCTCACCGACATCGACAGGGGGCGATTCACCCCTCCACTTT. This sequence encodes CASSPTSTGGDSPLHF. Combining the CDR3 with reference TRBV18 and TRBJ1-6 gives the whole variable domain NAGVMQNPRHLVRRRGQEARLRCSPMKGHSHVYWYRQLPEEGLKFMVYLQKENIIDESGMPKERFSAEFPKEGPSILRIQQVVRGDSAAYFCASSPTSTGGDSPLHFGNGTRLTVT.

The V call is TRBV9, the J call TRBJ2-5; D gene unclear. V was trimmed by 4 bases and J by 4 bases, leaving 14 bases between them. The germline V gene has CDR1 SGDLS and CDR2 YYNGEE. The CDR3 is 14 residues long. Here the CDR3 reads CASSPGQLTETQYF. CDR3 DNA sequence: TGTGCCAGCAGCCCGGGTCAGCTTACAGAGACCCAGTACTTC.

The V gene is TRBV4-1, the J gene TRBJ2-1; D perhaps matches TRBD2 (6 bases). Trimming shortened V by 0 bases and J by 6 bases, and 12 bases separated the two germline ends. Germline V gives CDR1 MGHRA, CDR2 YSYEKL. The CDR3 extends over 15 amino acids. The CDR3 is CASSQEHAGFNEQFF. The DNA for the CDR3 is TGCGCCAGCAGCCAAGAGCATGCGGGGTTCAATGAGCAGTTCTTC.